This T cell receptor (beta chain) was sequenced in a study of T-cell memory formation after mild COVID-19. For the study at large: TCR clusters were mostly confined to one donor each.

One entry per CDR3 protein results from TCRdb running MiXCR on the 5' RACE reads. The data hold hundreds of thousands of distinct CDR3 sequences, with roughly 23% observed a single time. The length of the CDR3 is 16 residues. Germline CDR1 reads DFQATT; CDR2 reads SNEGSKA (reference sequence). J was trimmed by 3 bases and V by 3 bases; bases with no gene match: 8. The table lists this clonotype with a few counts. This sequence was found in an adult woman who had mild COVID-19 (a few samples of this study predate the infection). Cell type and time point are not known. This chain uses TRBV20-1 with TRBJ2-1; TRBD2 agrees at 10 bases. The sample consisted of PBMCs or a T cell subset sorted from them (not recorded which). The CDR3 sequence: CSAREPGTSVYNEQFF. The CDR3 DNA follows: TGCAGTGCTAGGGAACCCGGGACTAGCGTCTACAATGAGCAGTTCTTC.